One and the same sample provided the 27 T cell receptor beta chains below, sequenced in a study of T cell repertoires in cytomegalovirus infection. TCRdb re-called the reads through MiXCR, storing one row per CDR3 protein. The table shows some 320,000 distinct CDR3 sequences, with 25% to 30% occurring only once. Their target antigens are unknown. The sequencing used cultured PBMCs, collected from culture after CMV antigen stimulation. Receptor source: a human donor in good health (CMV status not recorded). Some clones in this sample may be carry-over from other donors' samples.

This clonotype was counted once. The chain is built from TRBV5-5 and TRBJ2-1; D is unclear. Germline V lookup: CDR1 SGHKS, CDR2 YYEKEE (reference sequence). The CDR3 totals 12 residues. V lost 4 bases to trimming and J lost 7 bases, with 9 bases between them. The chain's CDR3 is CASSIPRNEQFF. For the CDR3, the DNA is TGTGCCAGCAGCATTCCAAGGAATGAGCAGTTCTTC.

This clonotype has at least ten counts. The chain couples TRBV6-2 or TRBV6-3 to TRBJ2-6, with D perhaps matching TRBD1 (6 bases). The V and J ends lost 8 bases and 0 bases respectively, with 14 bases between them. CDR1 and CDR2 from the germline V gene are MNHEY and SVGEGT. The CDR3 extends over 16 amino acids. The CDR3 coding sequence is TGTGCCAGCTTAAGAACAGGGTACTCTGGGGCCAACGTCCTGACTTTC. Its translation: CASLRTGYSGANVLTF.

This clonotype was counted between two and nine times. The chain combines TRBV27 with TRBJ1-2; a weak D match, TRBD1 (5 bases). Germline V lookup: CDR1 MNHEY, CDR2 SMNVEV (reference sequence). The CDR3 is 17 amino acids. Trimming removed 3 bases from V and 1 base from J, with 18 bases in between. CDR3 bases: TGTGCCAGCAGTTTCTGGGACTCGGACCCGGATAACTATGGCTACACCTTC. It translates to CASSFWDSDPDNYGYTF.

This clonotype was counted a few times. V is TRBV6-2 or TRBV6-3 and J is TRBJ2-2; 7 bases map to TRBD1. V lost 7 bases to trimming and J lost 1 base; unmatched junction nucleotides: 6. The CDR3 has 15 residues. The germline V gene encodes CDR1 MNHEY and CDR2 SVGEGT. CDR3 nucleotide sequence: TGTGCCAGCACCTCGGGACAGAAGAACACCGGGGAGCTGTTTTTT. Translating it yields CASTSGQKNTGELFF.

V and J are TRBV20-1 and TRBJ2-7; no clear D. Per germline, CDR1 DFQATT and CDR2 SNEGSKA (reference sequence). The CDR3 covers 11 residues. Trimming left V 6 bases short and J 3 bases short, with 9 bases between. The DNA for the CDR3 is TGCAGTGCGCGAGGCGTCTACGAGCAGTACTTC. Residues: CSARGVYEQYF.

The gene calls are TRBV7-3 and TRBJ2-1; 7 bases are a match to TRBD1. Germline-derived CDR1 and CDR2 are SGHTA and FQGTGA. The CDR3 covers 16 residues. The junction had 3 bases not matched to a gene; V was cut back by 1 base and J by 0 bases. CDR3 sequence: CASSLRWDSSYNEQFF. In DNA, the CDR3 is TGTGCCAGCAGCTTAAGATGGGACAGCTCCTACAATGAGCAGTTCTTC.

This clonotype was found a few times. The chain has TRBV6-5 and TRBJ1-2, with 11 bases lining up with TRBD1. The CDR3 consists of 14 residues. Germline CDR1 is MNHEY and CDR2 is SVGAGI. With 0 bases clipped from V and 7 bases from J, the junction kept 1 base outside the gene matches. The CDR3 loop reads CASSYSGTGGGYTF. DNA for the CDR3: TGTGCCAGCAGTTACTCAGGGACAGGGGGTGGCTACACCTTC.

The CDR3 sequence: CASSPMERLTGELFF. The CDR3 region has the DNA TGCGCCAGCAGCCCAATGGAGCGGCTAACCGGGGAGCTGTTTTTT. This chain joins TRBV4-1 and TRBJ2-2, with a possible D match to TRBD2 (5 bases). The germline gives CDR1 MGHRA, CDR2 YSYEKL. Trimming left V 4 bases short and J 5 bases short, with 14 bases between. This CDR3 has 15 residues.

The chain links TRBV7-2 to TRBJ2-7; D ambiguous. CDR1 SGHTA and CDR2 FQGNSA come from the germline V gene. There are 16 residues in the CDR3. Trimming removed 3 bases from V and 2 bases from J, with 17 bases in between. DNA of the CDR3: TGTGCCAGCAGCTTTACGGGTCTGTCGTTAACCTACGAGCAGTACTTC. Translation gives CASSFTGLSLTYEQYF.

Only a few counts were recorded for this clonotype. J is TRBJ2-3 and V is TRBV7-9, with D perhaps given as TRBD1 or TRBD2 (6 bases each). The CDR3 contains 16 residues. V lost 6 bases and J lost 5, with 21 bases in between. CDR1 is SEHNR, CDR2 FQNEAQ, per germline (reference sequence). DNA for the CDR3: TGTGCCAGCAGACTCACGGGGGCCGGTTCCCGAGATACGCAGTATTTT. It yields the protein CASRLTGAGSRDTQYF.

This clonotype came up a few times. V gene TRBV7-9 combines with J gene TRBJ1-1, with 8 bases that match TRBD1. The CDR3 covers 15 residues. V was clipped by 5 bases and J by 2 bases; unmatched bases: 7. Germline V lookup: CDR1 SEHNR, CDR2 FQNEAQ (reference sequence). CDR3 loop: CASSRPGGLNTEAFF. DNA for the CDR3: TGTGCCAGCAGCAGACCAGGGGGCCTCAACACTGAAGCTTTCTTT.

The chain links TRBV3-1 to TRBJ1-5, with a tentative D call TRBD1 (5 bases). The CDR3 is made up of 15 amino acids. The V end was cut by 1 base, the J end by 0 bases, with 7 bases between. Germline CDR1 is LGHDT and CDR2 is YNNKEL (reference sequence). The CDR3 DNA reads as TGTGCCAGCAGCCAAGGGGGGGATAGCAATCAGCCCCAGCATTTT. Amino acid sequence: CASSQGGDSNQPQHF.

This chain links TRBV7-2 with TRBJ2-1; D gene unclear. This CDR3 is built from 13 residues. Germline lookup yields CDR1 SGHTA and CDR2 FQGNSA. Trimming took 5 bases from V and 3 from J, leaving 8 bases between them. The CDR3 coding sequence is TGTGCCAGCAGCACCTACGTCTACAATGAGCAGTTCTTC. Its protein is CASSTYVYNEQFF.

This clonotype was seen a handful of times. The CDR3 bases are TGTGCCAGCAGCCGGAAGTCGGGACAGACTCATTCTAACTATGGCTACACCTTC. Residues: CASSRKSGQTHSNYGYTF. The chain uses TRBV7-9 and TRBJ1-2, with TRBD1 identical over 7 bases. The CDR3 covers 18 residues. V shed 5 bases and J 0 bases; nucleotides not matched to a gene: 15. Per germline, CDR1 SEHNR and CDR2 FQNEAQ (reference sequence).

This clonotype has only a few counts. The chain employs TRBV6-5 and TRBJ2-2, with 10 bases fitting TRBD1. Germline V gene data show CDR1 as MNHEY and CDR2 as SVGAGI. With V trimmed by 6 bases and J by 5 bases, 9 bases remained unmatched. CDR3 size: 16 residues. This chain's CDR3 is CASRRRGTGVTGELFF. The DNA of the CDR3 is TGTGCCAGCAGAAGAAGGGGGACAGGGGTAACCGGGGAGCTGTTTTTT.

Ten or more counts support this clonotype. The V gene is TRBV7-3, the J gene TRBJ2-5; TRBD1 agrees at 7 bases. Germline V gene lookup returns CDR1 SGHTA and CDR2 FQGTGA. The CDR3 covers 13 residues. The V segment lost 5 bases and the J segment 5 bases; nucleotides outside the gene matches: 5. The CDR3 nucleotides read TGTGCCAGCAGCGGGGACAGCGGCGAGACCCAGTACTTC. Amino acids: CASSGDSGETQYF. The whole variable domain, filled in from reference TRBV7-3 and TRBJ2-5, reads GAGVSQTPSNKVTEKGKYVELRCDPISGHTALYWYRQSLGQGPEFLIYFQGTGAADDSGLPNDRFFAVRPEGSVSTLKIQRTERGDSAVYLCASSGDSGETQYFGPGTRLLVL.

The chain links TRBV14 to TRBJ2-3; either TRBD1 or TRBD2 may supply D (5 bases each). Deletions cut 2 bases from V and 3 bases from J, with 15 bases between. CDR3 length: 16 residues. Germline lookup yields CDR1 SGHDN and CDR2 FVKESK. The CDR3, as DNA: TGTGCCAGCAGCCAATTCCAGGGAGTCTTAACAGATACGCAGTATTTT. Protein sequence: CASSQFQGVLTDTQYF. The full variable domain, rest sourced from reference TRBV14 and TRBJ2-3, is EAGVTQFPSHSVIEKGQTVTLRCDPISGHDNLYWYRRVMGKEIKFLLHFVKESKQDESGMPNNRFLAERTGGTYSTLKVQPAELEDSGVYFCASSQFQGVLTDTQYFGPGTRLTVL.

This chain joins TRBV6-5 and TRBJ1-6; 7 bases line up with TRBD1. This CDR3 has 13 amino acids. The germline V gene has CDR1 MNHEY and CDR2 SVGAGI. J lost 10 bases, V lost 11 bases, and 11 bases had no gene match. The CDR3 region is CAGARGRESPLHF. The CDR3 nucleotides read TGTGCCGGGGCAAGGGGGCGGGAATCACCCCTCCACTTT.

The chain has TRBV11-2 and TRBJ1-1, with 8 bases lining up with TRBD1. The CDR3 extends over 15 amino acids. Germline CDR1 SGHAT, CDR2 FQNNGV. V was pared by 5 bases and J by 3 bases, with 8 bases of the junction left unmatched. The CDR3 region is CASSPRTGRDTEAFF. The DNA of the CDR3 is TGTGCCAGCAGCCCTCGGACAGGGAGGGACACTGAAGCTTTCTTT.

This clonotype occurred a few times. The genes are TRBV7-9 and TRBJ1-2; 7 positions agree with TRBD1. This CDR3 spans 16 amino acids. CDR1 and CDR2 from the germline V gene are SEHNR and FQNEAQ (reference sequence). With 3 bases clipped from V and 4 bases from J, the junction kept 11 bases outside the gene matches. The CDR3 here is CASSLSGTATLYGYTF. As DNA, the CDR3 is TGTGCCAGCAGCTTGTCAGGGACAGCGACTCTCTATGGCTACACCTTC.

The chain carries TRBV20-1 and TRBJ1-3; no definite D call. Between the trimmed V and J ends, which lost 2 bases and 2 bases, there was a span of 10 bases. This CDR3 spans 14 amino acids. Looked up from germline, CDR1 is DFQATT and CDR2 is SNEGSKA (reference sequence). Written as DNA, the CDR3 is TGCAGTGCTAGATCCAGCAAGGCTGGAAACACCATATATTTT. This encodes CSARSSKAGNTIYF.

The rearrangement joins TRBV15 to TRBJ2-7; D remains ambiguous. This CDR3 spans 15 amino acids. CDR1 is LNHNV and CDR2 is YYDKDF in the germline V gene (reference sequence). Trimming pared 5 bases from V and 0 bases from J, leaving 14 bases between. The CDR3 protein is CATSLGRAISYEQYF. In DNA form, the CDR3 reads TGTGCCACCAGCCTCGGAAGGGCGATCTCCTACGAGCAGTACTTC.

The chain joins TRBV20-1 to TRBJ2-7; TRBD1 agrees at 7 bases. Germline lookup yields CDR1 DFQATT and CDR2 SNEGSKA (reference sequence). This CDR3 contains 15 residues. V lost 6 bases, J lost 1 base, and 12 bases stayed unmatched. The CDR3 reads CSALGRGQTSYEQYF. DNA for the CDR3: TGCAGTGCCCTCGGAAGGGGACAGACATCCTACGAGCAGTACTTC.

This sequence joins TRBV2 and TRBJ1-2, with TRBD1 matching over 7 bases. The CDR3 covers 16 residues. The V gene end was trimmed by 5 bases and the J gene end by 5 bases; junction bases not matched to a gene: 14. Per germline, CDR1 SNHLY and CDR2 FYNNEI. The CDR3: CASSLIRDSAGYGYTF. CDR3 nucleotide sequence: TGTGCCAGCAGTCTAATCCGGGACAGCGCGGGGTATGGCTACACCTTC.

This chain joins TRBV7-2 and TRBJ2-1, with 8 bases matching TRBD2. The CDR3 runs 13 residues. Germline loops: CDR1 SGHTA, CDR2 FQGNSA. V shed 3 bases, J shed 7 bases, and the junction held 2 bases outside the gene matches. The chain's CDR3 is CASSFASGNEQFF. The CDR3 DNA reads as TGTGCCAGCAGCTTCGCTAGCGGGAATGAGCAGTTCTTC.

The gene calls are TRBV9 and TRBJ1-5; weak D call: TRBD1 (5 bases). Trimming pared 0 bases from V and 3 bases from J, leaving 10 bases between. The CDR3 runs to 15 residues. Germline V gene lookup returns CDR1 SGDLS and CDR2 YYNGEE. CDR3 DNA sequence: TGTGCCAGCAGCGTAGGCGGGGGGTTCAATCAGCCCCAGCATTTT. The encoded protein is CASSVGGGFNQPQHF.

This clonotype has ten or more counts. The genes are TRBV7-8 and TRBJ1-1; D call uncertain. Deletions cut 5 bases from V and 1 base from J, with 14 bases between. The CDR3 sequence is 15 residues long. CDR1 and CDR2 (germline): SGHVS, FQNEAQ. As DNA, the CDR3 is TGTGCCAGCAGCCTACGGTCGGGGAGGAACACTGAAGCTTTCTTT. It translates to CASSLRSGRNTEAFF. Using reference TRBV7-8 and TRBJ1-1 for the parts outside the CDR3, the full variable domain is GAGVSQSPRYKVAKRGQDVALRCDPISGHVSLFWYQQALGQGPEFLTYFQNEAQLDKSGLPSDRFFAERPEGSVSTLKIQRTQQEDSAVYLCASSLRSGRNTEAFFGQGTRLTVV.